Here is one T cell receptor (beta chain) with its context. These data belong to a study of blood T cell repertoires in COVID-19. The wider study: Nucleic acid was either cDNA or gDNA, and it came from T cells, B-cell-depleted T cells, or PBMCs.

Original processing methods: Cell counts per sample came from amplifying reference gene primers. Measured with immunoSEQ multiplex PCR; TCRdb has only the in-frame clones, and not every one. The V and J calls and clone size come from that table; D and trimming were worked out from the DNA. Of about 160,000 clones in the sample, 90% to 95% were seen once. The clonotype originates from a woman aged 45 to 65 with acute or convalescent COVID-19. Sequenced: peripheral blood.

CDR3 DNA sequence: TGTGCCAGCAGTTTCTTAGGGACTCCCTACGAGCAGTACTTC. This sequence encodes CASSFLGTPYEQYF. The V and J genes are TRBV27 and TRBJ2-7; a weak D match, TRBD2 (6 bases). The CDR3 has 14 amino acids. V was pared by 3 bases and J by 2 bases, with 11 bases between. CDR1 and CDR2 from the germline V gene are MNHEY and SMNVEV (reference sequence).